This T cell receptor (beta chain) was observed in a study of T cells in Graves' hyperthyroidism and ophthalmopathy. Hyperthyroidism of Graves' type that showed no ophthalmopathy progression within 18 months was stable. Newly diagnosed patients aged 18 to 65 had hyperthyroidism of under 2 months' duration. For this clonotype: What it recognizes is unknown.

TCR beta CDR3 sequences were amplified from RNA transcripts. The HTBI primer set drove a first-round RT-PCR of the TCR CDR3. One entry per CDR3 protein, called by TCRdb with MiXCR from the multiplex PCR reads. The data hold 750,000 to 900,000 distinct CDR3 sequences, with 38% observed a single time. Germline assignment: CDR1 MGHDK and CDR2 SYGVNS. This CDR3 is built from 15 residues. Trimming removed 8 bases at V and 6 bases at J, with 20 bases between. Findings and limits, study-wide: Most thyroid-expanded clonotypes above 0.001 were also found in blood. A median about 6 months before onset, the model predicted ophthalmopathy.

This sequence originates from a man in his late teens or twenties with Graves' hyperthyroidism. The sample taken for sequencing was blood. The chain is built from TRBV25-1 and TRBJ1-5; tentatively, D is TRBD1 (5 bases). The CDR3 bases are TGTGCCAGCTTAGCGGGCAGGGACTTCGGTCAGCCCCAGCATTTT. Protein: CASLAGRDFGQPQHF.